This T cell receptor (beta chain) was recovered during a study of graft-versus-host responses after intestinal transplantation. Study-level results: Present in recipient marrow, GvH clones included some that appeared first in ileum or blood.

Profiling relied on immunoSEQ multiplex PCR, and the TCRdb table lists in-frame clones only, not all of them. The sample lists some 15,000 clones, about 95% occurring once. Regarding this clone: As yet, its antigen is unknown.

The sequence came from a human patient who received an intestinal transplant, so some T cells may come from the graft donor. This specimen consisted of PBMCs, obtained 9 days after transplant.

The CDR3 nucleotides read TGTGCCAGTAGTTTTCGGGTAGGGCGATTCCCCTACGAGCAGTACTTC. This encodes CASSFRVGRFPYEQYF. The chain joins TRBV19 to TRBJ2-7; the D is unclear. Per germline, CDR1 LNHDA and CDR2 SQIVND (reference sequence). This CDR3 region has 16 residues. The V gene lost 5 bases and the J gene lost 2 bases, with 19 bases spanning the gap. Combining the CDR3 with reference TRBV19 and TRBJ2-7 gives the whole variable domain DGGITQSPKYLFRKEGQNVTLSCEQNLNHDAMYWYRQDPGQGLRLIYYSQIVNDFQKGDIAEGYSVSREKKESFPLTVTSAQKNPTAFYLCASSFRVGRFPYEQYFGPGTRLTVT.